These 9 T cell receptor beta chains share one sample of origin, sequenced in a study of technical replicates of blood from a few donors. Profiling relied on immunoSEQ multiplex PCR, and the TCRdb table lists in-frame clones only, not all of them. The repertoire holds over 50,000 clones, with more than 75% as singletons. Sequencing was done on a sample of PBMCs. The source of these receptors is a human donor in good health. Some clones in this sample may be carry-over from other donors' samples.

The chain joins TRBV7-6 to TRBJ2-3, with D hard to call. This CDR3 comprises 11 residues. V shed 5 bases and J shed 3 bases, with 3 bases lying between them. Germline assignment: CDR1 SGHVS and CDR2 FNYEAQ. DNA for the CDR3: TGTGCCAGCAGCCTGACAGATACGCAGTATTTT. It yields the protein CASSLTDTQYF.

The rearrangement uses TRBV4-2 and TRBJ2-2; 9 bases align to TRBD2. V trimming: 0 bases; J trimming: 7 bases; junction bases outside the gene matches: 15. Germline assignment: CDR1 LGHNA and CDR2 YNFKEQ. This CDR3 spans 19 amino acids. In DNA form, the CDR3 reads TGTGCCAGCAGCCAAGATTGGGTCTCGGCGGGAGGGCCTGACGGGGAGCTGTTTTTT. This sequence encodes CASSQDWVSAGGPDGELFF.

The chain employs TRBV27 and TRBJ2-2, with 7 bases fitting TRBD2. Germline CDR1 MNHEY, CDR2 SMNVEV (reference sequence). There are 14 residues in the CDR3. V lost 8 bases to trimming and J lost 7 bases; unmatched junction nucleotides: 10. The CDR3 DNA reads as TGTGCCAGCTCCTGGGCGGGAGAGGACGGGGAGCTGTTTTTT. It is translated as CASSWAGEDGELFF.

CDR3 in DNA: TGTGCCAGCAGCTTAGGTTTAGACTCCTACGAGCAGTACTTC. This encodes CASSLGLDSYEQYF. The chain is built from TRBV7-6 and TRBJ2-7; D is uncertain. Germline V gives CDR1 SGHVS, CDR2 FNYEAQ. Between the trimmed V and J ends, which lost 1 base and 0 bases, there was a span of 7 bases. This CDR3 spans 14 amino acids.

V is TRBV30 and J is TRBJ2-3; a weak D match, TRBD1 (6 bases). Germline lookup yields CDR1 GTSNPN and CDR2 SVGIG (reference sequence). This CDR3 spans 17 amino acids. Between the trimmed V and J ends, which lost 0 bases and 1 base, there was a span of 17 bases. The CDR3, as DNA: TGTGCCTGGAGTGTACAATTGAGGGGGAGCGGCACAGATACGCAGTATTTT. It codes for CAWSVQLRGSGTDTQYF.

The table lists this clone with a few counts. The chain couples TRBV9 to TRBJ1-1; no clear D. CDR1 is SGDLS, CDR2 YYNGEE, per germline. The CDR3 has 14 amino acids. V was pared by 0 bases and J by 1 base, with 7 bases between. The CDR3 DNA sequence: TGTGCCAGCAGCGTAGTTCCAGGGAACACTGAAGCTTTCTTT. Residues: CASSVVPGNTEAFF.

The chain employs TRBV20-1 and TRBJ2-3; unclear D gene. The CDR3 totals 11 residues. Germline CDR1 is DFQATT and CDR2 is SNEGSKA (reference sequence). CDR3 sequence reads: CRVAGTDTQYF. CDR3 in DNA: TGCAGGGTGGCTGGCACAGATACGCAGTATTTT.

CDR3 sequence reads: CAISESRTSGGIDTQYF. The DNA for the CDR3 is TGTGCCATCAGTGAGTCGCGGACTAGCGGGGGGATAGATACGCAGTATTTT. The chain links TRBV10-3 to TRBJ2-3, with 14 bases fitting TRBD2. From germline, CDR1 is ENHRY and CDR2 SYGVKD. This CDR3 has 17 amino acids. The V segment lost 0 bases and the J segment 5 bases; nucleotides outside the gene matches: 4.

This rearrangement joins TRBV4-2 to TRBJ1-4, with 11 positions matching TRBD1. Germline CDR1 reads LGHNA; CDR2 reads YNFKEQ. The CDR3 sequence is 16 residues long. V lost 0 bases to trimming and J lost 8 bases; unmatched junction nucleotides: 5. The CDR3, as DNA: TGTGCCAGCAGCCAAGATAGCGGGACAGGGGGGGAAAAACTGTTTTTT. It yields the protein CASSQDSGTGGEKLFF.